This is a list of T cell receptor beta chains from one sample in a study of post-analysis software for immune sequencing data. TCRdb recomputed calls from the PCR reads with MiXCR, one row per CDR3 protein. The table lists roughly 200,000 distinct CDR3 sequences, 29% of them singletons. Sequenced: blood. These receptors were collected from a girl aged 2-17 years with multiple sclerosis. CDR3s include the opening cysteine and the closing phenylalanine or tryptophan. The D gene is left open where the match is weak. Some rows have no size entry. The others give once, few or many, or a class for an expanded clone.

V gene	J gene	clone size	D gene	CDR3 DNA	CDR3 protein
TRBV28	TRBJ2-7	NA	TRBD1	TGTGCCAGCAGCCTGAGGGGACAGCAATTCCTAGCCTACGAGCAGTACTTC	CASSLRGQQFLAYEQYF
TRBV6-1	TRBJ2-5	many	TRBD2	TGTGCCAGCAGTGAATTGGCTAGCGGGAGTAAGACCCAGTACTTC	CASSELASGSKTQYF
TRBV20-1	TRBJ2-3	NA	NA	TGCAGTGCTAGGGGGCACAGCACAGATACGCAGTATTTT	CSARGHSTDTQYF
TRBV7-8	TRBJ1-6	few	NA	TGTGCCAGCAGCTTAGACGGGACCACTAGACTACCCCTCCACTTT	CASSLDGTTRLPLHF
TRBV29-1	TRBJ2-1	many	NA	TGCAGCGTTGACAGGGGGAGGGATGAGCAGTTCTTC	CSVDRGRDEQFF
TRBV20-1	TRBJ2-5	many	NA	TGCAGTGCTAGAGACAACTACAAAGAGACCCGGTACTTC	CSARDNYKETRYF
TRBV18	TRBJ1-1	few	NA	TGTGCCAGCTCATCTCTTACTGAAGCTTTCTTT	CASSSLTEAFF
TRBV15	TRBJ2-7	NA	NA	TGTGCCACCAGCAGAGAAGGGGACGAGCAGTACTTC	CATSREGDEQYF
TRBV15	TRBJ1-2	NA	NA	TGTGCCACCGGGGCTGGGGGTGAGGGGGGCAGAAACTATGGCTACACCTTC	CATGAGGEGGRNYGYTF
TRBV7-9	TRBJ1-4	few	NA	TGTGCCAGCAGCTTCTCCACAGGGCCTCCTAATGAAAAACTGTTTTTT	CASSFSTGPPNEKLFF
TRBV29-1	TRBJ2-1	NA	NA	TGCAGCGTTGATTGGAATGAGCAGTTCTTC	CSVDWNEQFF
TRBV3-1	TRBJ2-5	many	NA	TGTGCCAGCAGCCAAGATAGGTCGCGAGCTAAGTACTTC	CASSQDRSRAKYF
TRBV11-2	TRBJ2-5	NA	NA	TGTGCCAGCAGCTTAGGCCCGATAAGGTACTTC	CASSLGPIRYF
TRBV6-5	TRBJ2-5	NA	NA	TGTGCCAGCAGTTACGGCCTCACGGTCGGTGAGACCCAGTACTTC	CASSYGLTVGETQYF
TRBV7-8	TRBJ2-3	many	NA	TGTGCCAGCAGCCCGGGGACCGAGCTCACAGATACGCAGTATTTT	CASSPGTELTDTQYF
TRBV5-1	TRBJ2-5	few	TRBD1	TGCGCCAGCAGCTCAACCGGGACAGGGGGGGGCCGCAAGTACTTC	CASSSTGTGGGRKYF
TRBV14	TRBJ1-4	NA	TRBD1	TGTGCCAGCAGCCAAATGGGACAGCAACCGGAAAAACTGTTTTTT	CASSQMGQQPEKLFF
TRBV29-1	TRBJ2-7	many	TRBD2	TGCAGCGCCCGTCCCCGACTAGCCGGGATCGAGCAGTACTTC	CSARPRLAGIEQYF